This is a list of T cell receptor beta chains from one sample in a study of blood T cell repertoires in COVID-19. Only in-frame clones appear in the TCRdb table, and some are missing; sequencing was by immunoSEQ multiplex PCR. The top ten clones hold about 4% of a sample with 100,000 to 150,000 clones, more than 90% of them seen once. The source material was peripheral blood. These receptors were taken from a man aged 45-60 years with active COVID-19. Both conserved end residues are part of each CDR3. The order of the fields is V gene, clone size, D gene, CDR3 length, J gene, CDR3 protein, CDR3 DNA. A D gene is named only where the DNA matches it firmly. Clone sizes are given selectively: once, few, many, or a class where the clone is expanded.

V gene: TRBV6-5; clone size: -; D gene: -; CDR3 length: 13; J gene: TRBJ1-1; CDR3 protein: CASRSTGNTEAFF; CDR3 DNA: TGTGCCAGCAGGTCCACAGGGAACACTGAAGCTTTCTTT
V gene: TRBV7-8; clone size: -; D gene: TRBD2; CDR3 length: 16; J gene: TRBJ2-3; CDR3 protein: CASSLVAGGSTDTQYF; CDR3 DNA: TGTGCCAGCAGCTTGGTAGCGGGGGGGAGCACAGATACGCAGTATTTT
V gene: TRBV2; clone size: -; D gene: TRBD2; CDR3 length: 12; J gene: TRBJ2-1; CDR3 protein: CASSKAGVEQFF; CDR3 DNA: TGTGCCAGCAGTAAAGCGGGAGTTGAGCAGTTCTTC
V gene: TRBV19; clone size: few; D gene: -; CDR3 length: 17; J gene: TRBJ1-3; CDR3 protein: CASNPAGRILSGNTIYF; CDR3 DNA: TGTGCCAGTAACCCGGCGGGGAGGATCCTCTCTGGAAACACCATATATTTT
V gene: TRBV19; clone size: -; D gene: TRBD2; CDR3 length: 19; J gene: TRBJ2-4; CDR3 protein: CASSLAGGRLWSAKNIQYF; CDR3 DNA: TGTGCCAGTAGTCTAGCGGGAGGGCGCCTTTGGTCGGCCAAAAACATTCAGTACTTC
V gene: TRBV6-1; clone size: -; D gene: TRBD2; CDR3 length: 16; J gene: TRBJ2-2; CDR3 protein: CASSVSGGARTGELFF; CDR3 DNA: TGTGCCAGCAGTGTAAGCGGGGGGGCTCGGACCGGGGAGCTGTTTTTT
V gene: TRBV5-7; clone size: -; D gene: -; CDR3 length: 17; J gene: TRBJ1-5; CDR3 protein: CASSSGRERDNNQPQHF; CDR3 DNA: TGTGCCAGCAGCTCCGGACGGGAGAGGGATAACAATCAGCCCCAGCATTTT
V gene: TRBV7-2; clone size: -; D gene: -; CDR3 length: 14; J gene: TRBJ1-3; CDR3 protein: CASRIGGSGNTIYF; CDR3 DNA: TGTGCCAGCAGAATAGGGGGATCTGGAAACACCATATATTTT
V gene: TRBV21-1; clone size: -; D gene: -; CDR3 length: 20; J gene: TRBJ2-2; CDR3 protein: CASSKAGDRAHLPNTGELFF; CDR3 DNA: TGTGCCAGCAGCAAAGCTGGGGACAGGGCACACCTACCGAACACCGGGGAGCTGTTTTTT
V gene: TRBV6-2/TRBV6-3; clone size: -; D gene: -; CDR3 length: 15; J gene: TRBJ1-2; CDR3 protein: CASSYSNRFGAGYTF; CDR3 DNA: TGTGCCAGCAGTTACTCGAATCGGTTCGGTGCGGGCTACACCTTC
V gene: TRBV24-1; clone size: -; D gene: TRBD2; CDR3 length: 17; J gene: TRBJ2-1; CDR3 protein: CATSEGSSGRGYNEQFF; CDR3 DNA: TGTGCCACCAGTGAAGGGTCCAGCGGGAGAGGGTACAATGAGCAGTTCTTC
V gene: TRBV24-1; clone size: -; D gene: TRBD2; CDR3 length: 13; J gene: TRBJ2-3; CDR3 protein: CATSDPGTNTQYF; CDR3 DNA: TGTGCCACCAGTGACCCTGGGACTAATACGCAGTATTTT
V gene: TRBV5-1; clone size: -; D gene: TRBD2; CDR3 length: 16; J gene: TRBJ2-2; CDR3 protein: CASSWEVAGAPGELFF; CDR3 DNA: TGCGCCAGCAGCTGGGAAGTAGCGGGAGCCCCCGGGGAGCTGTTTTTT
V gene: TRBV7-6; clone size: -; D gene: TRBD1; CDR3 length: 15; J gene: TRBJ2-3; CDR3 protein: CASSYWTGGTDTQYF; CDR3 DNA: TGTGCCAGCAGCTATTGGACAGGGGGTACAGATACGCAGTATTTT
V gene: TRBV14; clone size: -; D gene: TRBD2; CDR3 length: 15; J gene: TRBJ2-2; CDR3 protein: CASSRSGRGTGELFF; CDR3 DNA: TGTGCCAGCAGCCGCAGCGGGAGAGGAACCGGGGAGCTGTTTTTT
V gene: TRBV6-5; clone size: -; D gene: -; CDR3 length: 12; J gene: TRBJ1-2; CDR3 protein: CASTTSVGGYTF; CDR3 DNA: TGTGCCAGCACAACGTCCGTGGGCGGCTACACCTTC
V gene: TRBV7-8; clone size: -; D gene: -; CDR3 length: 15; J gene: TRBJ2-1; CDR3 protein: CASSSPKIATNEQFF; CDR3 DNA: TGTGCCAGCAGCTCACCCAAAATAGCAACCAATGAGCAGTTCTTC
V gene: TRBV15; clone size: -; D gene: TRBD1; CDR3 length: 15; J gene: TRBJ2-2; CDR3 protein: CATSRDDRVTGELFF; CDR3 DNA: TGTGCCACCAGCAGAGATGACAGGGTTACCGGGGAGCTGTTTTTT
V gene: TRBV30; clone size: -; D gene: -; CDR3 length: 12; J gene: TRBJ2-3; CDR3 protein: CAWILSEDTQYF; CDR3 DNA: TGTGCCTGGATACTTAGCGAAGATACGCAGTATTTT
V gene: TRBV5-4; clone size: -; D gene: -; CDR3 length: 14; J gene: TRBJ2-3; CDR3 protein: CASSLDRVTDTQYF; CDR3 DNA: TGTGCCAGCAGCTTGGATCGGGTCACAGATACGCAGTATTTT
V gene: TRBV9; clone size: -; D gene: TRBD1; CDR3 length: 15; J gene: TRBJ1-3; CDR3 protein: CASSVDQGAGNTIYF; CDR3 DNA: TGTGCCAGCAGCGTAGACCAGGGGGCTGGAAACACCATATATTTT
V gene: TRBV5-1; clone size: -; D gene: TRBD2; CDR3 length: 15; J gene: TRBJ2-2; CDR3 protein: CASSWREFGTGELFF; CDR3 DNA: TGCGCCAGCAGCTGGCGGGAGTTCGGCACCGGGGAGCTGTTTTTT
V gene: TRBV30; clone size: -; D gene: -; CDR3 length: 14; J gene: TRBJ1-5; CDR3 protein: CAWSVQGGHQPQHF; CDR3 DNA: TGTGCCTGGAGTGTACAAGGAGGGCATCAGCCCCAGCATTTT
V gene: TRBV10-2; clone size: -; D gene: -; CDR3 length: 14; J gene: TRBJ1-2; CDR3 protein: CASFEGGRVYGYTF; CDR3 DNA: TGCGCCAGCTTCGAGGGGGGGCGAGTCTATGGCTACACCTTC
V gene: TRBV29-1; clone size: -; D gene: TRBD1; CDR3 length: 13; J gene: TRBJ1-3; CDR3 protein: CSVTGITGNTIYF; CDR3 DNA: TGCAGCGTGACAGGGATCACTGGAAACACCATATATTTT
V gene: TRBV6-6; clone size: -; D gene: -; CDR3 length: 16; J gene: TRBJ1-3; CDR3 protein: CASSHIPRVEPNTIYF; CDR3 DNA: TGTGCCAGCAGCCATATCCCTCGTGTTGAGCCGAACACCATATATTTT
V gene: TRBV6-5; clone size: -; D gene: -; CDR3 length: 13; J gene: TRBJ1-5; CDR3 protein: CASSFTANQPQHF; CDR3 DNA: TGTGCCAGCAGTTTTACAGCTAATCAGCCCCAGCATTTT
V gene: TRBV3-1/TRBV3-2; clone size: -; D gene: TRBD1; CDR3 length: 17; J gene: TRBJ1-1; CDR3 protein: CASSQDYRGRLGTEAFF; CDR3 DNA: TGTGCCAGCAGCCAAGACTACAGGGGGCGGTTGGGCACTGAAGCTTTCTTT
V gene: TRBV6-6; clone size: few; D gene: -; CDR3 length: 13; J gene: TRBJ1-1; CDR3 protein: CAASRSTNTEAFF; CDR3 DNA: TGTGCCGCTTCACGGAGCACGAACACTGAAGCTTTCTTT
V gene: TRBV5-1; clone size: -; D gene: -; CDR3 length: 14; J gene: TRBJ1-1; CDR3 protein: CASSLPQSNTEAFF; CDR3 DNA: TGCGCCAGCAGCTTGCCCCAATCGAACACTGAAGCTTTCTTT
V gene: TRBV7-8; clone size: -; D gene: -; CDR3 length: 15; J gene: TRBJ2-3; CDR3 protein: CASSPTHLPTDTQYF; CDR3 DNA: TGTGCCAGCAGTCCTACCCATCTTCCCACAGATACGCAGTATTTT
V gene: TRBV7-8; clone size: -; D gene: TRBD1; CDR3 length: 15; J gene: TRBJ1-1; CDR3 protein: CASSFSSQGATEAFF; CDR3 DNA: TGTGCCAGCAGCTTTTCTTCCCAGGGGGCCACTGAAGCTTTCTTT
V gene: TRBV7-6; clone size: -; D gene: TRBD1; CDR3 length: 16; J gene: TRBJ1-3; CDR3 protein: CASSSSLQGAGNTIYF; CDR3 DNA: TGTGCCAGCAGCTCTTCCTTACAGGGGGCTGGAAACACCATATATTTT
V gene: TRBV5-4; clone size: -; D gene: TRBD2; CDR3 length: 16; J gene: TRBJ2-1; CDR3 protein: CASRNSGGVNYNEQFF; CDR3 DNA: TGTGCCAGCAGAAATAGCGGGGGGGTGAACTACAATGAGCAGTTCTTC
V gene: TRBV7-9; clone size: once; D gene: TRBD1; CDR3 length: 17; J gene: TRBJ1-1; CDR3 protein: CASSSSGTGAGGTEAFF; CDR3 DNA: TGTGCCAGCAGCTCCAGTGGGACAGGGGCTGGGGGCACTGAAGCTTTCTTT
V gene: TRBV5-1; clone size: -; D gene: TRBD2; CDR3 length: 17; J gene: TRBJ2-1; CDR3 protein: CASSLGLAGASWNEQFF; CDR3 DNA: TGCGCCAGCAGCCTTGGACTAGCGGGGGCTTCATGGAATGAGCAGTTCTTC
V gene: TRBV10-2; clone size: -; D gene: -; CDR3 length: 15; J gene: TRBJ1-1; CDR3 protein: CASSGRGQFGGTAFF; CDR3 DNA: TGCGCCAGCAGTGGGCGAGGACAGTTCGGAGGAACGGCTTTCTTT
V gene: TRBV29-1; clone size: -; D gene: TRBD1; CDR3 length: 16; J gene: TRBJ1-2; CDR3 protein: CSVDARGQGFLPGYTF; CDR3 DNA: TGCAGCGTTGACGCGCGGGGACAGGGCTTTCTCCCTGGCTACACCTTC
V gene: TRBV2; clone size: -; D gene: -; CDR3 length: 14; J gene: TRBJ2-3; CDR3 protein: CASSERDITDTQYF; CDR3 DNA: TGTGCCAGCAGTGAACGGGACATCACAGATACGCAGTATTTT
V gene: TRBV9; clone size: -; D gene: -; CDR3 length: 15; J gene: TRBJ2-2; CDR3 protein: CASSVGTVNTGELFF; CDR3 DNA: TGTGCCAGCAGCGTAGGGACAGTTAACACCGGGGAGCTGTTTTTT
V gene: TRBV24-1; clone size: -; D gene: TRBD1; CDR3 length: 15; J gene: TRBJ2-3; CDR3 protein: CATSEAGTGGYTQYF; CDR3 DNA: TGTGCCACCAGTGAAGCCGGGACAGGGGGCTATACGCAGTATTTT
V gene: TRBV19; clone size: -; D gene: -; CDR3 length: 14; J gene: TRBJ1-5; CDR3 protein: CASRPSLENQPQHF; CDR3 DNA: TGTGCCAGTAGGCCCTCTTTGGAGAATCAGCCCCAGCATTTT
V gene: TRBV7-8; clone size: -; D gene: -; CDR3 length: 14; J gene: TRBJ2-3; CDR3 protein: CASSLGGETDTQYF; CDR3 DNA: TGTGCCAGCAGCTTAGGCGGTGAGACAGATACGCAGTATTTT
V gene: TRBV12-3/TRBV12-4; clone size: -; D gene: -; CDR3 length: 13; J gene: TRBJ1-5; CDR3 protein: CASSLDRNQPQHF; CDR3 DNA: TGTGCCAGCAGTTTAGACAGGAATCAGCCCCAGCATTTT
V gene: TRBV24-1; clone size: -; D gene: -; CDR3 length: 15; J gene: TRBJ1-1; CDR3 protein: CATSDPRSSGTEAFF; CDR3 DNA: TGTGCCACCAGTGACCCCAGGAGCTCGGGGACTGAAGCTTTCTTT
V gene: TRBV19; clone size: once; D gene: TRBD1; CDR3 length: 17; J gene: TRBJ2-2; CDR3 protein: CASTPRTGRGRTGELFF; CDR3 DNA: TGTGCTAGTACCCCACGGACGGGCAGGGGGCGGACCGGGGAGCTGTTTTTT
V gene: TRBV5-1; clone size: once; D gene: TRBD1; CDR3 length: 16; J gene: TRBJ2-3; CDR3 protein: CASSAGQGYGTDTQYF; CDR3 DNA: TGCGCCAGCAGCGCCGGACAGGGCTATGGCACAGATACGCAGTATTTT
V gene: TRBV5-5; clone size: -; D gene: -; CDR3 length: 13; J gene: TRBJ2-2; CDR3 protein: CASSLDPSGELFF; CDR3 DNA: TGTGCCAGCAGCTTGGATCCGAGCGGGGAGCTGTTTTTT
V gene: TRBV5-4; clone size: -; D gene: -; CDR3 length: 13; J gene: TRBJ2-1; CDR3 protein: CASSLSNGNEQFF; CDR3 DNA: TGTGCCAGCAGCTTATCCAACGGTAATGAGCAGTTCTTC
V gene: TRBV7-8; clone size: -; D gene: TRBD2; CDR3 length: 17; J gene: TRBJ2-1; CDR3 protein: CASSQPGSGRPDNEQFF; CDR3 DNA: TGTGCCAGCAGTCAACCGGGTAGCGGGAGGCCGGACAATGAGCAGTTCTTC
V gene: TRBV29-1; clone size: -; D gene: -; CDR3 length: 12; J gene: TRBJ1-1; CDR3 protein: CSGHQGNTEAFF; CDR3 DNA: TGCAGCGGCCACCAGGGAAACACTGAAGCTTTCTTT